The sequence of this T cell receptor (beta chain) was determined in a study of technical replicates of blood from several donors. The CDR3 has 15 residues. V was trimmed by 4 bases and J by 1 base, leaving 9 bases between them. The germline gives CDR1 SGHDT, CDR2 YYEEEE. Assay used: immunoSEQ multiplex PCR; TCRdb lists only in-frame clones, some missing. Of tens of thousands of clones listed, around 94% were seen once; the top ten hold approximately 4%. The genes are TRBV5-6 and TRBJ2-6; unclear D gene. This TCR came from a human donor in good health. Some clones in this sample may be carry-over from other donors' samples. The sequencing sample was made of PBMCs. The CDR3 DNA reads as TGTGCCAGCAGCCTACGAGTTTCTGGGGCCAACGTCCTGACTTTC. Translated: CASSLRVSGANVLTF.